Each of the 3 T cell receptor beta chains below was sequenced from the same sample in a study of beta chain features in type 1 diabetes listed by TCRdb under 2018. The library was made by the immunoSEQ multiplex PCR assay. The entire isolated RNA was reverse transcribed using the High Capacity cDNA Reverse Transcription Kit, and thus expressed TCRB transcripts were sequenced. TCRdb obtained this table from immuneACCESS and retained in-frame rearrangements with V and J assigned. These tables miss some clones; where compared with another copy, unresolved V genes account for less than half of the shortfall, and the remainder is unexplained. This sample holds under 500,000 clones; over 25% were observed only once. 0.05% to 0.065% of the sample is held by the ten biggest clonotypes. The specimen sequenced was naive CD4+ T cells from blood. This sample's cell subset or site label indicates: true naive CD4+ T cells. The receptors come from a man aged 18 to 30 in good health.

This clone was counted only a few times. The chain carries TRBV29-1 and TRBJ2-7; 7 bases line up with TRBD1. The CDR3 sequence is 12 residues long. J lost 5 bases, V lost 3 bases, and 4 bases had no gene match. Germline-derived CDR1 and CDR2 are SQVTM and ANQGSEA. The CDR3 is CSVEDRSDEQYF. CDR3 bases: TGCAGCGTTGAGGACAGGTCGGACGAGCAGTACTTC.

This clone was seen more than once but under ten times. The chain links TRBV23-1 to TRBJ2-3; D perhaps matches TRBD2 (6 bases). TRBV23-1 has ORF status, its function being uncertain. The germline V and J ends were trimmed by 6 bases and 6 bases, with 19 bases remaining between them. This CDR3 has 15 amino acids. CDR3 protein: CASSHRDSAQDTQYF. The CDR3 DNA sequence: TGCGCCAGCAGCCACCGGGACTCGGCTCAGGATACGCAGTATTTT.

This clone was seen a handful of times. This chain uses TRBV30 with TRBJ2-7; 7 bases map to TRBD2. This CDR3 is 13 amino acids long. V was pared by 3 bases and J by 5 bases, with 7 bases of the junction left unmatched. CDR1 GTSNPN and CDR2 SVGIG come from the germline V gene (reference sequence). The CDR3: CAWRAGRAHEQYF. Written as DNA, the CDR3 is TGTGCCTGGAGGGCGGGGAGGGCCCACGAGCAGTACTTC.